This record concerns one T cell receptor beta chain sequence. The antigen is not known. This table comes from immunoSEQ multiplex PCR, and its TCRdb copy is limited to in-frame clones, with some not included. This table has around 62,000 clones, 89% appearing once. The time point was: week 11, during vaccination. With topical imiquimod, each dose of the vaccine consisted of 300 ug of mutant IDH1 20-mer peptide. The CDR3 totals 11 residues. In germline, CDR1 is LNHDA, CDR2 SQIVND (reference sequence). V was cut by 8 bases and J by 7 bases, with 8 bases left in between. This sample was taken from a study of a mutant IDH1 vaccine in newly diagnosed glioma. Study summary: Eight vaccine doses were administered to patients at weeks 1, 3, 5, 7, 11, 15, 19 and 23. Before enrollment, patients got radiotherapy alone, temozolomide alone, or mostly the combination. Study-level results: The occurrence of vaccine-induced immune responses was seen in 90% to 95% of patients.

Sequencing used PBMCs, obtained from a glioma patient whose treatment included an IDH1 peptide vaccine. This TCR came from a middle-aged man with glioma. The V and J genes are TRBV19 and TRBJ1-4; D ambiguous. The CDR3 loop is CASWTGEKLFF. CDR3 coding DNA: TGTGCCAGTTGGACTGGTGAAAAACTGTTTTTT.